Below are 8 T cell receptor beta chains sequenced from a single sample in a study of Ad26.COV2.S vaccination and SARS-CoV-2 variants (dated by TCRdb to the early 2020s). What this sample's treatment or condition label stands for: around 19 received Ad26.COV2.S at low or high dose, single or two shots; several received placebo; per-sample allocation not given. Repertoires of vaccine and placebo recipients were sequenced from samples collected on day 63 after the first injection. Library generation was performed with the immunoSEQ multiplex PCR assay. In its TCRdb copy, this immuneACCESS table keeps in-frame sequences only and misses some clones. Where compared with another copy, unresolved V genes explain less than half of these, and the others have no known cause. The sample yields around 300,000 clones; roughly 89% were counted once. The top ten constitute approximately 5% of the sample. The sample here was peripheral blood, taken in a trial of Ad26.COV2.S vaccine versus placebo. These receptors all stem from a person aged 18 to 65 who received the Ad26.COV2.S COVID-19 vaccine or a placebo.

The chain combines TRBV6-5 with TRBJ2-2; 7 positions agree with TRBD1. The V gene end was trimmed by 2 bases and the J gene end by 9 bases; junction bases not matched to a gene: 9. This CDR3 region has 15 residues. Germline CDR1 and CDR2: MNHEY and SVGAGI. This chain's CDR3 is CASSYLQGTVRELFF. DNA for the CDR3: TGTGCCAGCAGTTACCTACAGGGGACGGTCCGGGAGCTGTTTTTT.

J is TRBJ2-2 and V is TRBV3-1 (or the pseudogene TRBV3-2); D is ambiguous. CDR1 LGHDT and CDR2 YNNKEL come from the germline V gene (reference sequence). The CDR3 has 14 residues. The V and J ends lost 0 bases and 5 bases respectively, with 7 bases between them. CDR3 DNA: TGTGCCAGCAGCCAAGATCTGGTAACCGGGGAGCTGTTTTTT. It is translated as CASSQDLVTGELFF.

The chain is built from TRBV18 and TRBJ2-5; D gene ambiguous. The CDR3 totals 14 residues. Germline V gene sequence: CDR1 KGHSH, CDR2 LQKENI. V was cut by 0 bases and J by 0 bases, with 5 bases left in between. The CDR3: CASSPPMDQETQYF. CDR3 in DNA: TGTGCCAGCTCACCACCGATGGACCAAGAGACCCAGTACTTC. Full variable domain (outside the CDR3, taken from reference TRBV18 and TRBJ2-5): NAGVMQNPRHLVRRRGQEARLRCSPMKGHSHVYWYRQLPEEGLKFMVYLQKENIIDESGMPKERFSAEFPKEGPSILRIQQVVRGDSAAYFCASSPPMDQETQYFGPGTRLLVL.

CDR3 sequence reads: CASSGAGYEKLFF. DNA of the CDR3: TGTGCCAGTAGTGGCGCAGGGTATGAAAAACTGTTTTTT. The chain uses TRBV19 and TRBJ1-4; TRBD1 is a possible D gene (5 bases). The CDR3 runs to 13 residues. CDR1 is LNHDA, CDR2 SQIVND, per germline (reference sequence). With 5 bases removed from V and 6 bases from J, the gap between germline ends came to 10 bases.

The V call is TRBV24-1, the J call TRBJ2-2; 10 nucleotides match TRBD1. After removal of 4 bases from V and 2 bases from J, the junction contained 3 bases not matched to a gene. The CDR3 covers 16 residues. Per the germline V gene, CDR1 is KGHDR and CDR2 is SFDVKD. The CDR3 is CATSDRTGGNTGELFF. In nucleotides, the CDR3 is TGTGCCACCAGTGACAGGACAGGGGGTAACACCGGGGAGCTGTTTTTT.

This chain links TRBV20-1 with TRBJ2-2, with D uncertain. Trimming left V 3 bases short and J 6 bases short, with 8 bases between. Looked up from germline, CDR1 is DFQATT and CDR2 is SNEGSKA (reference sequence). The CDR3 loop spans 12 amino acids. The CDR3 loop reads CSASGLAGELFF. CDR3 sequence (DNA): TGCAGTGCTAGTGGTCTAGCCGGGGAGCTGTTTTTT.

V gene TRBV3-1 (or the pseudogene TRBV3-2) combines with J gene TRBJ2-1; tentatively, D is TRBD1 or TRBD2 (5 bases each). This CDR3 has 14 residues. Germline V gene sequence: CDR1 LGHDT, CDR2 YNNKEL (reference sequence). V lost 7 bases, J lost 0 bases, and 10 bases lay in between. This CDR3 is CASTEGYSYNEQFF. Written as DNA, the CDR3 is TGTGCCAGCACCGAGGGGTACTCCTACAATGAGCAGTTCTTC.

This rearrangement joins TRBV28 to TRBJ1-5; weak D call: TRBD1 (6 bases). This CDR3 has 15 amino acids. The germline V gene encodes CDR1 MDHEN and CDR2 SYDVKM. V shed 5 bases and J shed 6 bases, with 17 bases lying between them. The DNA for the CDR3 is TGTGCCAGCAGTACAATAGACGTAGGGGGTCAGCCCCAGCATTTT. This gives the protein CASSTIDVGGQPQHF.